Shown below are 23 T cell receptor beta chains from a single sample sequenced in a study of regulatory T cells in long-lasting Graves disease. The time point is: newly diagnosed GD, antithyroid drugs for less than 3 months. The TCR library was made from RNA extracted from PBMCs. Relying on iRepertoire HTBI primers and Arm-PCR of CDR3 regions, the team built TCR beta libraries. MiXCR, run by TCRdb on the multiplex PCR reads, gives a single entry per CDR3 protein. The table includes 400,000 to 450,000 distinct CDR3 sequences, around 14% detected once. A further study also used this sample, focusing on T cells in Graves' hyperthyroidism and ophthalmopathy.

Sequencing used peripheral blood mononuclear cells (PBMCs), obtained at new diagnosis, from a patient treated with antithyroid drugs. The source is a woman aged 25 to 45 with Graves disease.

This clonotype was detected many times. This chain joins TRBV28 and TRBJ2-3; 10 bases line up with TRBD2. This CDR3 comprises 16 residues. With V trimmed by 6 bases and J by 5 bases, 11 bases remained unmatched. Germline V gene sequence: CDR1 MDHEN, CDR2 SYDVKM. The CDR3 nucleotides are TGTGCCAGCAGCCCTCCGGGGGAGCGGGGGGGAGATACGCAGTATTTT. This translates into CASSPPGERGGDTQYF.

The sample holds many counts of this clonotype. The rearrangement links TRBV30 to TRBJ2-1, with unresolved D. The germline gives CDR1 GTSNPN, CDR2 SVGIG (reference sequence). There are 12 residues in the CDR3. V was pared by 3 bases and J by 7 bases, with 10 bases between. CDR3: CAWRAGKNEQFF. For the CDR3, the DNA is TGTGCCTGGAGGGCAGGAAAAAATGAGCAGTTCTTC.

J is TRBJ2-1 and V is TRBV20-1, with TRBD2 matching 7 bases. The length of the CDR3 is 18 residues. The trim removed 0 bases at V and 0 bases at J, leaving 11 bases unmatched. Germline V gives CDR1 DFQATT, CDR2 SNEGSKA (reference sequence). The CDR3 region is CSARDSGEGYRSYNEQFF. CDR3 in DNA: TGCAGTGCTAGAGATTCGGGGGAGGGCTACCGCTCCTACAATGAGCAGTTCTTC.

There are a few counts of this clonotype. This chain joins TRBV7-3 and TRBJ2-1; tentatively, D is TRBD2 (5 bases). The CDR3 has 18 amino acids. CDR1 is SGHTA, CDR2 FQGTGA, per germline. The V gene lost 2 bases and the J gene lost 0 bases, with 17 bases spanning the gap. The chain's CDR3 is CASSLVPLAFSSYNEQFF. CDR3 bases: TGTGCCAGCAGCTTAGTTCCATTAGCGTTCAGCTCCTACAATGAGCAGTTCTTC.

This clonotype came up a few times. The chain recombines TRBV28 with TRBJ1-1; D perhaps matches TRBD1 (6 bases). This CDR3 has 13 residues. V dropped 8 bases and J dropped 4 bases, with 14 bases sitting between them. Germline V gene data show CDR1 as MDHEN and CDR2 as SYDVKM. In nucleotides, the CDR3 is TGTGCCAGCCTGGGGGGCGGGGTCACTGAAGCTTTCTTT. It encodes CASLGGGVTEAFF.

This clonotype appeared many times. The chain links TRBV7-9 to TRBJ1-1; maybe TRBD1 (6 bases). The V gene lost 5 bases and the J gene lost 5 bases, with 21 bases spanning the gap. From germline, CDR1 is SEHNR and CDR2 FQNEAQ (reference sequence). The CDR3 extends over 16 amino acids. The CDR3 DNA sequence: TGTGCCAGCAGCACCCGAGGGGGGGCCAGCAGAACTGAAGCTTTCTTT. Residues: CASSTRGGASRTEAFF.

The J gene is TRBJ2-1, the V gene TRBV19, with no clear D. CDR3 length equals 14 residues. The germline V gene encodes CDR1 LNHDA and CDR2 SQIVND (reference sequence). The V and J ends lost 5 bases and 8 bases respectively, with 16 bases between them. CDR3 sequence reads: CASSFLPRGDEQFF. In DNA, the CDR3 is TGTGCCAGTAGTTTCCTCCCCCGAGGTGATGAGCAGTTCTTC.

This clonotype was recorded many times. This chain joins TRBV3-1 and TRBJ2-5; TRBD1 might be the D (5 bases). The CDR3 extends over 13 amino acids. V was trimmed by 4 bases and J by 4 bases, leaving 10 bases between them. Germline lookup yields CDR1 LGHDT and CDR2 YNNKEL (reference sequence). DNA for the CDR3: TGTGCCAGCAGCCTCGGACACTTAGAGACCCAGTACTTC. It codes for CASSLGHLETQYF.

This clonotype was detected ten times or more. The V call is TRBV27, the J call TRBJ1-5; perhaps TRBD1 as D (6 bases). CDR3 length: 14 amino acids. The V end was cut by 2 bases, the J end by 3 bases, with 8 bases between. The germline V gene encodes CDR1 MNHEY and CDR2 SMNVEV (reference sequence). Here the CDR3 DNA reads TGTGCCAGCAGTTTACAGGGGAACAATCAGCCCCAGCATTTT. Residues: CASSLQGNNQPQHF.

Ten or more counts support this clonotype. The germline gene is not matched at one end of the junction; a read error may be the cause. The chain couples TRBV5-1 to TRBJ2-1; TRBD2 is a possible D gene (5 bases). CDR1 and CDR2 from the germline V gene are SGHRS and YFSETQ. The CDR3 extends over 13 amino acids. CDR3 DNA: TGTGCCAGCAGCCTGGAGCGGTACAATGAGCAGTTCTTC. This codes for CASSLERYNEQFF.

This clonotype came up many times. Written as DNA, the CDR3 is TGTGCCAGCAGTAACCGGGACAGGGGTAACAATGAGCAGTTCTTC. Encoded protein: CASSNRDRGNNEQFF. The V call is TRBV12-3 or TRBV12-4, the J call TRBJ2-1; 10 nucleotides line up with TRBD1. J was trimmed by 5 bases and V by 5 bases; bases with no gene match: 6. The CDR3 is 15 amino acids.

This clonotype was recorded many times. The chain joins TRBV3-1 to TRBJ1-5; D call uncertain. The V end lost 0 bases, the J end lost 4 bases, and 10 bases lay between the germline ends. The CDR3 spans 15 residues. Germline values: CDR1 LGHDT, CDR2 YNNKEL (reference sequence). The CDR3 is CASSQDPQPNQPQHF. DNA for the CDR3: TGTGCCAGCAGCCAAGATCCTCAGCCTAATCAGCCCCAGCATTTT.

Comment on this clonotype: This may be a read error: a much more frequent sequence differs by one nucleotide. The chain has TRBV2 and TRBJ2-1; perhaps TRBD2 as D (6 bases). Trimming took 4 bases from V and 13 from J, leaving 17 bases between them. The CDR3 covers 13 residues. Germline CDR1 is SNHLY and CDR2 is FYNNEI. The CDR3 DNA reads TGTGCCAGCAGTGTGCAGGTCCGGGAGACCCAGTTCTTC. Amino acid sequence: CASSVQVRETQFF.

This clonotype turned up a few times. The chain carries TRBV13 and TRBJ1-3; a possible D gene is TRBD1 (5 bases). Germline V gene sequence: CDR1 PRHDT, CDR2 FYEKMQ (reference sequence). V was cut by 5 bases and J by 3 bases, with 17 bases left in between. This CDR3 has 16 residues. The CDR3 reads CASSSRGTRGGNTIYF. CDR3 nucleotide sequence: TGTGCCAGCAGCAGCAGAGGGACGCGAGGTGGAAACACCATATATTTT.

This clonotype was counted many times. The chain recombines TRBV12-3 or TRBV12-4 with TRBJ2-2; 11 bases are shared with TRBD2. V lost 6 bases to trimming and J lost 4 bases; unmatched junction nucleotides: 7. The CDR3 extends over 16 amino acids. The CDR3 loop is CASRYLAGGPTGELFF. The DNA for the CDR3 is TGTGCCAGCAGATATTTAGCGGGAGGGCCCACCGGGGAGCTGTTTTTT.

This clonotype was observed many times. This rearrangement joins TRBV7-6 to TRBJ1-1; TRBD1 matches 7 bases. CDR1 and CDR2 from the germline V gene are SGHVS and FNYEAQ. The CDR3 is made up of 19 amino acids. The J segment lost 8 bases and the V segment lost 0 bases, leaving 21 bases of the junction unmatched. The chain's CDR3 is CASSLARQGSGRRGLEAFF. In nucleotides, the CDR3 is TGTGCCAGCAGCTTAGCCCGACAGGGATCGGGAAGGAGGGGCCTCGAAGCTTTCTTT.

The rearrangement links TRBV12-5 to TRBJ1-1; D gene ambiguous. Germline V lookup: CDR1 LGHNT, CDR2 FRNRAP. This CDR3 contains 14 residues. V was pared by 3 bases and J by 1 base, with 9 bases between. CDR3 in DNA: TGTGCTAGTGGTTTACGCGACGGGAACACTGAAGCTTTCTTT. Translating gives CASGLRDGNTEAFF.

J is TRBJ2-2 and V is TRBV28; 7 nucleotides align to TRBD2. Germline lookup yields CDR1 MDHEN and CDR2 SYDVKM. CDR3 size: 14 residues. J was trimmed by 5 bases and V by 2 bases; bases with no gene match: 2. The CDR3 sequence is CASSLAGATGELFF. DNA of the CDR3: TGTGCCAGCAGTTTAGCGGGAGCGACCGGGGAGCTGTTTTTT.

This clonotype was seen at least ten times. The chain has TRBV11-2 and TRBJ1-1; D is possibly TRBD1 (5 bases). Germline V gene data show CDR1 as SGHAT and CDR2 as FQNNGV. The V gene lost 5 bases and the J gene lost 5 bases, with 9 bases spanning the gap. This CDR3 spans 12 amino acids. The CDR3 region has the DNA TGTGCCAGCAGCCGAACAGGAACTGAAGCTTTCTTT. Residues: CASSRTGTEAFF.

This clonotype has ten or more counts. The CDR3 spells CASSPLAGSPYEQYF. CDR3 sequence (DNA): TGCGCCAGCAGCCCATTAGCGGGCTCGCCCTACGAGCAGTACTTC. This chain joins TRBV5-1 and TRBJ2-7; 7 bases line up with TRBD2. CDR1 is SGHRS and CDR2 is YFSETQ in the germline V gene. V lost 4 bases, J lost 2 bases, and 9 bases stayed unmatched. The CDR3 consists of 15 residues.

This clonotype has at least ten counts. The V and J genes are TRBV25-1 and TRBJ2-3; no firm D call. Germline loops: CDR1 MGHDK, CDR2 SYGVNS. V was clipped by 3 bases and J by 0 bases, with 7 bases between them. The CDR3 is 14 residues long. In nucleotides, the CDR3 is TGTGCCAGCAGTGACCCGACTAGCACAGATACGCAGTATTTT. It encodes CASSDPTSTDTQYF.

This clonotype was observed a few times. Possible read error: a much larger clone is one base away. The chain couples TRBV12-3 or TRBV12-4 to TRBJ1-1; D not resolved. The CDR3 sequence is 15 residues long. The V and J ends lost 7 bases and 4 bases respectively, with 19 bases between them. The CDR3 DNA is TGTGCCAGCACTTCCCTTGGACGGATGACCACTGAAGCTTTCTTT. Translated: CASTSLGRMTTEAFF.

The chain joins TRBV19 to TRBJ2-2; perhaps D is TRBD1 or TRBD2 (5 bases each). The CDR3 runs 15 residues. The V and J ends lost 5 bases and 6 bases respectively, with 16 bases between them. Germline V gives CDR1 LNHDA, CDR2 SQIVND (reference sequence). In DNA, the CDR3 is TGTGCCAGTAGTCGTCCGGGGTTGGGGGCCGGGGAGCTGTTTTTT. Translated, it gives CASSRPGLGAGELFF.